One sample yielded the 7 T cell receptor beta chains listed below, sequenced in a study of T cell repertoires in cytomegalovirus infection. TCRdb itself ran the reads through MiXCR, one entry per CDR3 protein. The sample carries over 100,000 distinct CDR3 sequences, approximately 15% recorded once. What was sequenced was PBMCs. These TCRs come from a human donor in good health (CMV status not recorded). Some clones in this sample may be carry-over from other donors' samples.

The chain links TRBV20-1 to TRBJ2-1; 10 nucleotides align to TRBD2. CDR1 DFQATT and CDR2 SNEGSKA come from the germline V gene (reference sequence). V dropped 6 bases and J dropped 8; count of bases not matched to a gene: 10. CDR3 length equals 14 residues. The CDR3 DNA reads TGCAGTGCCCCCGTAGCGGGGGGCCGGTATGAGCAGTTCTTC. As protein: CSAPVAGGRYEQFF.

V is TRBV7-3 and J is TRBJ2-3; tentative D call: TRBD2 (6 bases). The V end lost 3 bases, the J end lost 0 bases, and 7 bases lay between the germline ends. The germline V gene has CDR1 SGHTA and CDR2 FQGTGA. The CDR3 has 14 amino acids. The CDR3 is CASSLSGSTDTQYF. The CDR3 DNA follows: TGTGCCAGCAGCTTGAGCGGGAGCACAGATACGCAGTATTTT.

This clonotype was picked up many times. The chain joins TRBV7-2 to TRBJ2-3; D perhaps matches TRBD1 (5 bases). This CDR3 has 11 residues. V shed 5 bases and J shed 5 bases, with 5 bases lying between them. Germline CDR1 reads SGHTA; CDR2 reads FQGNSA. CDR3 loop: CASSTGDTQYF. The CDR3 DNA is TGTGCCAGCAGCACAGGAGATACGCAGTATTTT.

The sample holds many counts of this clonotype. The chain combines TRBV7-8 with TRBJ1-5; D may be TRBD1 (6 bases). V was trimmed by 1 base and J by 4 bases, leaving 14 bases between them. CDR3 length: 16 amino acids. Germline CDR1 is SGHVS and CDR2 is FQNEAQ. CDR3 DNA: TGTGCCAGCAGCTTAGGCAGTCGGGGGGCGAATCAGCCCCAGCATTTT. It yields the protein CASSLGSRGANQPQHF.

This clonotype was counted many times. The chain couples TRBV7-2 to TRBJ2-7, with a weak D call TRBD2 (6 bases). Trimming removed 1 base from V and 2 bases from J, with 12 bases in between. The length of the CDR3 is 15 residues. The V gene's germline CDR1 is SGHTA and CDR2 FQGNSA. CDR3 sequence reads: CASSLGGESPYEQYF. The CDR3 coding sequence is TGTGCCAGCAGCTTAGGGGGGGAAAGTCCCTACGAGCAGTACTTC.

This sequence joins TRBV2 and TRBJ1-2; D is unclear. V lost 6 bases and J lost 3, with 11 bases in between. The CDR3 totals 13 residues. CDR1 is SNHLY and CDR2 is FYNNEI in the germline V gene. The CDR3 DNA sequence: TGTGCCAGCAGACCCGACAACCACTATGGCTACACCTTC. Residues: CASRPDNHYGYTF. The whole variable domain, remainder taken from reference TRBV2 and TRBJ1-2, is EPEVTQTPSHQVTQMGQEVILRCVPISNHLYFYWYRQILGQKVEFLVSFYNNEISEKSEIFDDQFSVERPDGSNFTLKIRSTKLEDSAMYFCASRPDNHYGYTFGSGTRLTVV.

This clonotype was picked up many times. The gene calls are TRBV7-2 and TRBJ1-2; 8 bases are a match to TRBD1. The germline gives CDR1 SGHTA, CDR2 FQGNSA. There are 14 residues in the CDR3. The V and J ends lost 5 bases and 4 bases, in that order; junction bases with no gene match: 6. CDR3: CASSPDRDLYGYTF. In DNA, the CDR3 is TGTGCCAGCAGCCCGGACAGGGATCTCTATGGCTACACCTTC.